This is a list of T cell receptor beta chains from one sample in a study of blood T cells in healthy people across ages. TCRdb re-analysed the 5' RACE reads in MiXCR, keeping a single row per CDR3 protein. The data hold more than 900,000 distinct CDR3 sequences, with 25% observed a single time. These records were also assigned to another study, of T cells of mothers and their children.

Sequencing used blood. The receptor set was obtained from a girl aged 2-10 years in good health. Both conserved end residues are part of each CDR3. D genes are given only for firm matches. Size is omitted from some rows. Given values are once, few, many or a class for expanded clones.

clone_size	d_call	v_call	j_call	cdr3_nt	cdr3_aa
-	TRBD1	TRBV9	TRBJ1-5	TGTGCCAGCAGCCCGAGAGCCAGGGGGACCGGTAGCAATCAGCCCCAGCATTTT	CASSPRARGTGSNQPQHF
few	-	TRBV7-9	TRBJ2-7	TGTGCCAGCACCTTACCAGGCCACGAGCAGTACTTC	CASTLPGHEQYF
-	TRBD2	TRBV7-2	TRBJ2-7	TGTGCCAGCTGTTTTGGACTAGCGGGAGACGAGCAGTACTTC	CASCFGLAGDEQYF
many	TRBD1	TRBV7-2	TRBJ2-7	TGTGCCAGCAGCTGGGACAGGACCTACGAGCAGTACTTC	CASSWDRTYEQYF
few	-	TRBV29-1	TRBJ1-1	TGCAGCGCCCTTGGGGAATTAAACACTGAAGCTTTCTTT	CSALGELNTEAFF
few	-	TRBV12-3/TRBV12-4	TRBJ1-1	TGTGCCAGCAGTTTTGCGAGGAACACTGAAGCTTTCTTT	CASSFARNTEAFF
few	-	TRBV7-2	TRBJ2-3	TGTGCCAGCAGTTCCAATTCAGGGGTAGATACGCGGTATTTT	CASSSNSGVDTRYF
few	TRBD1	TRBV4-2	TRBJ1-4	TGTGCCAGCAGCCAATGGGGGGGACAGCCTAATGAAAAACTGTTTTTT	CASSQWGGQPNEKLFF
few	-	TRBV7-3	TRBJ2-4	TGTGCCAGCAGCTCCTTTGACTTTGGCGCCAAAAACATTCAGTACTTC	CASSSFDFGAKNIQYF
-	-	TRBV25-1	TRBJ2-5	TGTGCCAGCAGCCCTAAAGGGGGAAGCTTTCGGGAGACCCAGTACTTC	CASSPKGGSFRETQYF
-	-	TRBV20-1	TRBJ2-7	TGCAGACAACCGGGCGAGCAGTACTTC	CRQPGEQYF
-	-	TRBV6-2/TRBV6-3	TRBJ2-7	TGTGCCAGCAGTACAACGACCGGGAGAGGCCCCTACGAGCAGTACTTC	CASSTTTGRGPYEQYF
few	-	TRBV3-1	TRBJ1-4	TGTGCCAGCAGCCAAGACGGGGGCGCGGAAAAACTGTTTTTT	CASSQDGGAEKLFF
-	-	TRBV6-2/TRBV6-3	TRBJ1-1	TGTGCCCTTTCCGGGGGGGGCGGCACTGAAGCTTTCTTT	CALSGGGGTEAFF
few	-	TRBV29-1	TRBJ2-6	TGCAGCGTTGAAGGACAGAGCGACTCTGGGGCCAACGTCCTGACTTTC	CSVEGQSDSGANVLTF
few	TRBD1	TRBV29-1	TRBJ2-7	TGCAGCGTAGTAGATCACAGGGGGCGAACCTACGAGCAGTACTTC	CSVVDHRGRTYEQYF
-	-	TRBV5-1	TRBJ2-5	TGCGCCAGCAGCTTGGATCCCCAGGGGGGGACCCAGTACTTC	CASSLDPQGGTQYF
-	-	TRBV29-1	TRBJ2-7	TGCAGTTGTTCCGACTCCTACGAGCAGTACTTC	CSCSDSYEQYF
-	TRBD1	TRBV19	TRBJ1-1	TGTGCCAGTAGTCCCCCGGGACAGGAAGCCGGACTACCTGAAGCTTTCTTT	CASSPPGQEAGLPEAFF
-	-	TRBV11-1	TRBJ2-1	TGTGCCAGCAGCTCAGTAGCTGAGCAGTTCTTC	CASSSVAEQFF
-	-	TRBV6-6	TRBJ1-5	TGTGCCAGCACCGTGGATAGGGGTCAGCCCCAGCATTTT	CASTVDRGQPQHF
-	-	TRBV12-5	TRBJ1-4	TGTGCTAGTGGTTTCACCATCTGGGCCGGAGGCAATAAAGGAGCAACTAATGAAAAACTGTTTTTT	CASGFTIWAGGNKGATNEKLFF
-	-	TRBV10-3	TRBJ2-5	TGTGCCATCCGGGGGGGAACGGGACAGGGCCAAGAGACCCAGCACTTC	CAIRGGTGQGQETQHF
-	-	TRBV4-1	TRBJ2-1	TGCGCCAGCAGCCAAGTGTTTAGGTTTTCGGATGAGCAGTTCTTC	CASSQVFRFSDEQFF
few	TRBD1	TRBV2	TRBJ1-1	TGTGCCAGCAGTCCAAGAACACAGGGGACTGAAGCTTTCTTT	CASSPRTQGTEAFF
-	-	TRBV9	TRBJ2-7	TGTGCCAGCAGCGTAGCTGGAGGGGGCCTCTACGAGCAGTACTTC	CASSVAGGGLYEQYF
-	-	TRBV9	TRBJ2-7	TGTGCCAGCAGCGTCGTCTCGTCCTACGAGCAGTACTTC	CASSVVSSYEQYF
few	-	TRBV12-3/TRBV12-4	TRBJ1-4	TGTGCCGGCAGTCCCCCAGGGGCCCTTAATGAAAAACTGTTTTTT	CAGSPPGALNEKLFF
few	TRBD2	TRBV7-2	TRBJ2-7	TGTGCCAGCAGCTCCCTGGGGAGGGGCTACGAGCAGTACTTC	CASSSLGRGYEQYF
-	-	TRBV12-3/TRBV12-4	TRBJ2-2	TGTGCCAGCAGCCAGGCCCCCACCGGGGAGCTGTTTTTT	CASSQAPTGELFF
many	TRBD2	TRBV29-1	TRBJ2-1	TGCAGCGCCCCGGGACTAGCGGGAGACTACAATGAGCAGTTCTTC	CSAPGLAGDYNEQFF
-	-	TRBV29-1	TRBJ2-5	TGCAGCGTCGAGCGGACAGCCGAGACCCAGTACTTC	CSVERTAETQYF
-	TRBD2	TRBV3-1	TRBJ2-5	TGTGCCAGCAGCCGCCCTAGCGGGAGCGTTCAAGAGACCCAGTACTTC	CASSRPSGSVQETQYF
-	TRBD2	TRBV19	TRBJ2-7	TGTGCCACGTCTAGCGGTCCCTCCTACGAGCAGTACTTC	CATSSGPSYEQYF
few	-	TRBV29-1	TRBJ2-2	TGCAGCGTTGGCCTATTAACCCAATGGGGGAACACCGGGGAGCTGTTTTTT	CSVGLLTQWGNTGELFF
-	-	TRBV5-1	TRBJ2-1	TGCGCCAGCAGCTTGGTCCCCCTAGGGGATGAGCAGTTCTTC	CASSLVPLGDEQFF
-	TRBD2	TRBV29-1	TRBJ2-3	TGCAGCGTTGATCCCAGCGGGAGCGCCACGGATACGCAGTATTTT	CSVDPSGSATDTQYF
-	-	TRBV27	TRBJ2-7	TGTGCCAGCAGCGACCCAACAGGTTCGGTCTACGAGCAGTACTTC	CASSDPTGSVYEQYF
few	-	TRBV12-3/TRBV12-4	TRBJ1-2	TGTGCCAGCAGTTTAGGGACCCAGACAGTCGATTATGGCTACACCTTC	CASSLGTQTVDYGYTF
few	-	TRBV12-5	TRBJ2-1	TGTGCTAGCAGGGGCCTCTCATACAATGAGCAGTTCTTC	CASRGLSYNEQFF
few	TRBD2	TRBV12-3/TRBV12-4	TRBJ2-7	TGTGCCAGCAGTCTCGGGACTAGCTCCGAGCAGTACTTC	CASSLGTSSEQYF
-	TRBD1	TRBV7-9	TRBJ1-1	TGTGCCAGCAGCTTAGGCCCGGGACAAAGGAGGGGGCAGAACACTGAAGCTTTCTTT	CASSLGPGQRRGQNTEAFF
few	-	TRBV7-2	TRBJ2-7	TGTGCCAGCAGCGCACAGCCGACAGGAATCTACGAGCAGTACTTC	CASSAQPTGIYEQYF
-	-	TRBV6-2/TRBV6-3	TRBJ1-2	TGTGCCAGCACCGGAGGAGGGGACGGCTACACCTTC	CASTGGGDGYTF
-	TRBD1	TRBV28	TRBJ2-5	TGTGCCAGCAGTTCGACAGGGGACCGAGGAGAGACCCAGTACTTC	CASSSTGDRGETQYF
once	TRBD2	TRBV6-5	TRBJ2-5	TGTGCCAGCAGATTGACTAGCGGGAGTGAGACCCAGTACTTC	CASRLTSGSETQYF
-	-	TRBV29-1	TRBJ1-4	TGCAGCGTTGAATTGGGGGGCGCTTATGAAAAACTGTTTTTT	CSVELGGAYEKLFF
few	-	TRBV7-8	TRBJ1-5	TGTGCCAGCAGCTTCTGGCCCCATAGCGTTGATAGCAATCAGCCCCAGCATTTT	CASSFWPHSVDSNQPQHF
few	-	TRBV12-3/TRBV12-4	TRBJ1-2	TGTGCCAGCAGTCCCCCGCGGGGGGAAGGCTATGGCTACACCTTC	CASSPPRGEGYGYTF
-	-	TRBV4-1	TRBJ1-1	TGCGCCAGCAGCCAAACTGGGGCGGGGAACACTGAAGCTTTCTTT	CASSQTGAGNTEAFF